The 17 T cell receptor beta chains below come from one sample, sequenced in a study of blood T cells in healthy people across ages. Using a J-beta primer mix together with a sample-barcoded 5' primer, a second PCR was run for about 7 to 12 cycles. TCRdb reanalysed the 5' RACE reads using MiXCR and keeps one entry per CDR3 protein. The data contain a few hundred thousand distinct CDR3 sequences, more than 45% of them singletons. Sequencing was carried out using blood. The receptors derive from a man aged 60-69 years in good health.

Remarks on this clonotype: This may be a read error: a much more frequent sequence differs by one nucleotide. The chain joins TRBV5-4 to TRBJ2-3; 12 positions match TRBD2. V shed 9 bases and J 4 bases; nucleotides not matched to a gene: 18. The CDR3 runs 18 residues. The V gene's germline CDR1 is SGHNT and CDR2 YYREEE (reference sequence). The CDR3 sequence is CAIHGGPASGRAADTQYF. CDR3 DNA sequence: TGTGCCATCCACGGGGGGCCAGCTAGCGGGAGGGCAGCAGATACGCAGTATTTT.

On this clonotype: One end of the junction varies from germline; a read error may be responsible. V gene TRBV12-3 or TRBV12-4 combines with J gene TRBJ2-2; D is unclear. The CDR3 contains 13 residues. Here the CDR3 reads CASSGPNTEELFF. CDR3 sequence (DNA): TGTGCCAGCAGTGGGCCGAACACCGAGGAGCTGTTTTTT.

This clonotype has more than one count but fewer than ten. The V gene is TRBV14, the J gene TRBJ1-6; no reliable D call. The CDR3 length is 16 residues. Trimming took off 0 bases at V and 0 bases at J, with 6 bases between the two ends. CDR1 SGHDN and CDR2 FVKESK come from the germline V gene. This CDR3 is CASSQDASSYNSPLHF. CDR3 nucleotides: TGTGCCAGCAGCCAAGACGCTAGCTCCTATAATTCACCCCTCCACTTT.

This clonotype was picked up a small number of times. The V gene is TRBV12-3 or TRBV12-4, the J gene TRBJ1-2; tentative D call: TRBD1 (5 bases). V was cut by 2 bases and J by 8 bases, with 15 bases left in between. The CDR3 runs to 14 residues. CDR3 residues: CASSLRGGAWGYTF. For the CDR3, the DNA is TGTGCCAGCAGTTTAAGGGGAGGGGCTTGGGGCTACACCTTC.

The DNA of the CDR3 is TGCAGTGCTGGATACAGGGGTGGGACAGATACGCAGTATTTT. Its protein product is CSAGYRGGTDTQYF. The chain is built from TRBV20-1 and TRBJ2-3; 7 bases map to TRBD1. This CDR3 region has 14 residues. Per the germline V gene, CDR1 is DFQATT and CDR2 is SNEGSKA (reference sequence). With V trimmed by 5 bases and J by 3 bases, 8 bases remained unmatched.

As DNA, the CDR3 is TGTGCCAGCAGTTACTCGACTAGCGGGGGGGCCTTCTACGAGCAGTACTTC. Encoded protein: CASSYSTSGGAFYEQYF. This chain uses TRBV6-2 or TRBV6-3 with TRBJ2-4; 14 bases fit TRBD2. The DNA end lines up better with TRBJ2-7; the J call may be wrong. Germline V gives CDR1 MNHEY, CDR2 SVGEGT. This CDR3 spans 17 amino acids.

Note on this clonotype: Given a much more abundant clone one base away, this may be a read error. The CDR3, as DNA: TGTACCAGCAGCGCAGGGGGTAGCTCCTACGAGCAGTACTTC. Amino acid sequence: CTSSAGGSSYEQYF. The V gene is TRBV9, the J gene TRBJ2-7; TRBD1 agrees at 7 bases. The CDR3 consists of 14 residues. From germline, CDR1 is SGDLS and CDR2 YYNGEE.

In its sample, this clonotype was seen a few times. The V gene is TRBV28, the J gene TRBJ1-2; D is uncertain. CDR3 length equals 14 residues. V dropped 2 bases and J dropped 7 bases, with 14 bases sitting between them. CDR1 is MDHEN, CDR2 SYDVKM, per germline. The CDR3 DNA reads TGTGCCAGCAGTTTACAAGGAGGGTACCGTGGCTACACCTTC. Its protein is CASSLQGGYRGYTF.

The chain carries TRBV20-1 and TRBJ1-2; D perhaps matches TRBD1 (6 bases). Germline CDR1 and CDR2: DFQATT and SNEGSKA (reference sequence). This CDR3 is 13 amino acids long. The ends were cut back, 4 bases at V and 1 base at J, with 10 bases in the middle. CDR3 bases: TGCAGTGCTACGACAGGTTATAACTATGGCTACACCTTC. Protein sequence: CSATTGYNYGYTF.

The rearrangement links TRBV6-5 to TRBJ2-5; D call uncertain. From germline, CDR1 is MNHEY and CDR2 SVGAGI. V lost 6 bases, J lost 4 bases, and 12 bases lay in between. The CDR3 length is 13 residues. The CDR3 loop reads CASSQRSGETQYF. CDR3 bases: TGTGCCAGCAGCCAGAGGTCCGGAGAGACCCAGTACTTC.

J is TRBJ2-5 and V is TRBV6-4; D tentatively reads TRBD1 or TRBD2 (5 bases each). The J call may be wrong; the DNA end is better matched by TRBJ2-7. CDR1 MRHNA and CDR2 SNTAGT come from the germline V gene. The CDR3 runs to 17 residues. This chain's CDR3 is CASSDNEGRQITYEQYF. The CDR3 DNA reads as TGTGCCAGCAGTGACAACGAGGGTCGACAGATCACCTACGAGCAGTACTTC.

This CDR3 is CASSQGTARNRYTF. DNA for the CDR3: TGTGCCAGCAGCCAAGGGACAGCCCGAAACCGCTACACCTTC. The chain couples TRBV3-1 to TRBJ1-2; perhaps TRBD1 as D (6 bases). Germline V lookup: CDR1 LGHDT, CDR2 YNNKEL (reference sequence). Trimming took 1 base from V and 9 from J, leaving 15 bases between them. The CDR3 extends over 14 amino acids.

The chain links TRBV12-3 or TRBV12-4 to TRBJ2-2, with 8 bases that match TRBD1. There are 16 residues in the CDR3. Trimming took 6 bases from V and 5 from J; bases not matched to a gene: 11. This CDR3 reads CASSPSAGGGTGELFF. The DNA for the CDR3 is TGTGCCAGCAGCCCCAGCGCAGGGGGCGGAACCGGGGAGCTGTTTTTT.

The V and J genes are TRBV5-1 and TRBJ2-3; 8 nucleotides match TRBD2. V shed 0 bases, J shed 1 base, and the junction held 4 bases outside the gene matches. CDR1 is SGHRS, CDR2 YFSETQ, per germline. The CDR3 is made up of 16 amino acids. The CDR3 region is CASSLEPAGGTDTQYF. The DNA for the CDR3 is TGCGCCAGCAGCTTGGAGCCAGCGGGAGGCACAGATACGCAGTATTTT. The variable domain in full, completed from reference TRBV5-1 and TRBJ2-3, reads KAGVTQTPRYLIKTRGQQVTLSCSPISGHRSVSWYQQTPGQGLQFLFEYFSETQRNKGNFPGRFSGRQFSNSRSEMNVSTLELGDSALYLCASSLEPAGGTDTQYFGPGTRLTVL.

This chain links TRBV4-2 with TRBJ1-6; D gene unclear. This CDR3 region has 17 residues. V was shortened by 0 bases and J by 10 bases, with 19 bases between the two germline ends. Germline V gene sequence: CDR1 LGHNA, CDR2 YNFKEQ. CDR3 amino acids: CASSQERRGGSLSPLHF. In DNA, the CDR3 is TGTGCCAGCAGCCAAGAACGTCGGGGAGGAAGCTTGTCACCCCTCCACTTT.

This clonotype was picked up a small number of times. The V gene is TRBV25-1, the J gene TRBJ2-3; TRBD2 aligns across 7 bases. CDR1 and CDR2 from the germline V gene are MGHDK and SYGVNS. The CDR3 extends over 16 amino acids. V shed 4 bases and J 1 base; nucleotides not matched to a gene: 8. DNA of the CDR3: TGTGCCAGCAGTGCGAACCGGGGGGTGGGCACAGATACGCAGTATTTT. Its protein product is CASSANRGVGTDTQYF.

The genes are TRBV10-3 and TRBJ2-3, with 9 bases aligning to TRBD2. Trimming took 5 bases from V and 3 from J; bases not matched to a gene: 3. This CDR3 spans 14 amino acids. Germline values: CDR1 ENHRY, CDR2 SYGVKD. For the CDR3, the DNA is TGTGCCATCAGTCCTAGCGGGGTTACAGATACGCAGTATTTT. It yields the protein CAISPSGVTDTQYF.